This T cell receptor (beta chain) stems from a study of shared clonotypes between healthy human individuals. From germline, CDR1 is SGHVS and CDR2 FNYEAQ. This CDR3 spans 13 amino acids. V was shortened by 5 bases and J by 1 base, with 5 bases between the two germline ends. CD4+ cell separation produced CD45RA+ naive and CD45RA-negative memory subsets. Repertoires were generated with immunoSEQ multiplex PCR, while TCRdb's copy carries only in-frame clones and drops some. The sample lists roughly 2.4 million clones, roughly 95% occurring once. The gene calls are TRBV7-6 and TRBJ2-2; D not certain. Material for sequencing was naive CD4+ T cells sorted from blood. Subset indicated: CD45RA+ positively selected. The source of this sequence is a man between 18 and 29 years old in good health. The CDR3 DNA follows: TGTGCCAGCAGCAAAAAGAACACCGGGGAGCTGTTTTTT. It translates to CASSKKNTGELFF.